These 10 T cell receptor beta chains came from one sample sequenced in a study of cytomegalovirus exposure and HLA in healthy donors. PCR was performed using 60 Vbeta and 13 Jbeta primers. Repertoires were generated with immunoSEQ multiplex PCR, while TCRdb's copy carries only in-frame clones and drops some. The table includes 130,000 to 150,000 clones, 77% detected once. The specimen sequenced was PBMCs. All receptors come from a woman in her 50s in good health and CMV-seronegative.

This clone was observed once. The rearrangement links TRBV6-1 to TRBJ2-7, with D possibly TRBD2 on 5 matching bases. This CDR3 contains 16 residues. Germline CDR1 and CDR2: MNHNS and SASEGT. V was clipped by 3 bases and J by 0 bases, with 15 bases between them. DNA of the CDR3: TGTGCCAGCAGTGATCCTGGACTCGTAAGCTCCTACGAGCAGTACTTC. It codes for CASSDPGLVSSYEQYF.

The CDR3 here is CAISEPSGGGEQYF. CDR3 DNA: TGTGCCATCAGTGAGCCTAGCGGGGGTGGCGAGCAGTACTTC. This sequence joins TRBV10-3 and TRBJ2-7, with 10 positions matching TRBD2. Germline-derived CDR1 and CDR2 are ENHRY and SYGVKD. CDR3 size: 14 residues. V dropped 2 bases and J dropped 6; count of bases not matched to a gene: 4.

The chain is built from TRBV5-4 and TRBJ2-3; D is unclear. CDR1 is SGHNT, CDR2 YYREEE, per germline (reference sequence). V was shortened by 4 bases and J by 1 base, with 16 bases between the two germline ends. This CDR3 has 16 amino acids. CDR3 protein: CASSPTPVARTDTQYF. The CDR3 bases are TGTGCCAGCAGCCCCACCCCTGTGGCCCGCACAGATACGCAGTATTTT.

The rearrangement uses TRBV2 and TRBJ1-2; D unresolved. Trimming took off 3 bases at V and 4 bases at J, with 15 bases between the two ends. CDR1 and CDR2 from the germline V gene are SNHLY and FYNNEI. The length of the CDR3 is 15 residues. CDR3 region: CASSERGKVGYGYTF. CDR3 sequence (DNA): TGTGCCAGCAGTGAGCGGGGAAAGGTTGGCTATGGCTACACCTTC.

V is TRBV9 and J is TRBJ2-1; no definite D call. The CDR3 loop spans 14 amino acids. Trimming removed 4 bases at V and 2 bases at J, with 10 bases between. Germline lookup yields CDR1 SGDLS and CDR2 YYNGEE. CDR3 coding DNA: TGTGCCAGCAGCCATCTCGGAGCCTACAATGAGCAGTTCTTC. Translating it yields CASSHLGAYNEQFF.

V and J are TRBV5-1 and TRBJ2-2, with D maybe TRBD1 (6 bases). Germline V lookup: CDR1 SGHRS, CDR2 YFSETQ. The length of the CDR3 is 15 residues. V was clipped by 4 bases and J by 2 bases, with 12 bases between them. CDR3 sequence: CASSNWGQNTGELFF. The DNA for the CDR3 is TGCGCCAGCAGCAATTGGGGGCAAAACACCGGGGAGCTGTTTTTT.

This sequence joins TRBV11-2 and TRBJ1-5, with 7 bases aligning to TRBD1. The CDR3 is 15 amino acids. Germline V gives CDR1 SGHAT, CDR2 FQNNGV. V lost 5 bases to trimming and J lost 2 bases; unmatched junction nucleotides: 6. CDR3 in DNA: TGTGCCAGCAGCACCGGGACAGTTGGCAATCAGCCCCAGCATTTT. This encodes CASSTGTVGNQPQHF.

This clone appeared once. The V gene is TRBV7-9, the J gene TRBJ2-7; D unclear. The V and J ends lost 1 base and 3 bases respectively, with 10 bases between them. Germline lookup yields CDR1 SEHNR and CDR2 FQNEAQ (reference sequence). The CDR3 runs 14 residues. The CDR3 DNA reads TGTGCCAGCAGCTTAGATCTACAGTTCTACGAGCAGTACTTC. Its protein is CASSLDLQFYEQYF.

This clone appeared a few times. Other DNA sequences in the same sample also yield this CDR3. The rearrangement uses TRBV2 and TRBJ1-5; D is undetermined. Germline V lookup: CDR1 SNHLY, CDR2 FYNNEI. Trimming took 4 bases from V and 1 from J, leaving 8 bases between them. The CDR3 loop spans 14 amino acids. The CDR3 reads CASSVGRSNQPQHF. In nucleotides, the CDR3 is TGTGCCAGCAGTGTCGGGAGGAGCAATCAGCCCCAGCATTTT.

This clone was counted between two and nine times. The rearrangement links TRBV2 to TRBJ2-2, with 7 positions matching TRBD1. The J segment lost 7 bases and the V segment lost 8 bases, leaving 7 bases of the junction unmatched. This CDR3 region has 13 residues. Per germline, CDR1 SNHLY and CDR2 FYNNEI. CDR3 protein: CASRGSGGGELFF. Here the CDR3 DNA reads TGTGCCAGCCGTGGGTCAGGGGGCGGGGAGCTGTTTTTT.